This TCR beta chain was captured in a study of OX40 agonist ivuxolimab in advanced cancers. Across the study: Two cutaneous melanoma patients and one hepatocellular carcinoma patient, three in all, had partial responses.

Individuals having autoimmune disease history or systemic immunosuppression were not enrolled. Losses at the gene ends were 0 bases for V and 6 bases for J; bases not matched to a gene: 7. Germline CDR1 reads SGHRS; CDR2 reads YFSETQ. CDR3 length: 15 amino acids. Findings and caveats of the study: On average, CD8+ T cells showed a greater number of expanded clones than CD4+.

Repertoires were generated with immunoSEQ multiplex PCR, while TCRdb's copy carries only in-frame clones and drops some. Found here are about 82,000 clones, around 90% of them singletons; the top ten hold about 0.72%. Comment on this clone: Its antigen is unidentified.

The rearrangement links TRBV5-1 to TRBJ2-3; the match to TRBD2 covers 7 bases. Material: CD4+ or CD8+ T cells sorted from blood, obtained in a trial of the OX40 agonist ivuxolimab. This receptor was taken from an adult with an advanced solid tumor such as melanoma, head and neck, liver or kidney cancer. The CDR3 DNA follows: TGCGCCAGCAGCTTGGTTGGCGGGAGCGCCGATACGCAGTATTTT. It translates to CASSLVGGSADTQYF.